The present entry profiles one T cell receptor (beta chain) with its context. These data originate in a study of blood T cell repertoires in COVID-19. This CDR3 is 16 amino acids long. CDR1 and CDR2 (germline): ENHRY, SYGVKD. Between the trimmed V and J ends, which lost 0 bases and 0 bases, there was a span of 8 bases. Repertoires were generated with immunoSEQ multiplex PCR, while TCRdb's copy carries only in-frame clones and drops some. Among 450,000 to 500,000 clones listed, around 85% were seen once. Cohorts were based on clinical histories the participants reported. The origin of this receptor is a woman aged 55-69 years who had recovered from COVID-19. Sequenced input: PBMCs or T cells enriched from blood (not recorded which). This sequence joins TRBV10-3 and TRBJ2-2, with D maybe TRBD1 (5 bases). CDR3 amino acids: CAISESWGPNTGELFF. CDR3 DNA: TGTGCCATCAGTGAGTCTTGGGGCCCGAACACCGGGGAGCTGTTTTTT.